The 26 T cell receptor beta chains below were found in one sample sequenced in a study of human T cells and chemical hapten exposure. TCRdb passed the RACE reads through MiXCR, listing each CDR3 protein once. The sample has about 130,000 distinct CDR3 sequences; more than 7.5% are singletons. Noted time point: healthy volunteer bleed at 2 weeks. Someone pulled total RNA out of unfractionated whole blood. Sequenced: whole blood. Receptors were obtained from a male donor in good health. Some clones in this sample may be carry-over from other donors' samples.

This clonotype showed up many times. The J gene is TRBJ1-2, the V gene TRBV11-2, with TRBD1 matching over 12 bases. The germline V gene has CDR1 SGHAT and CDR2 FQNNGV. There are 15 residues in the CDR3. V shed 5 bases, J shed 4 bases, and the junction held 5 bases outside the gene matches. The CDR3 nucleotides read TGTGCCAGCAGCCCGGGACAGGGGGCATTCTATGGCTACACCTTC. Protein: CASSPGQGAFYGYTF.

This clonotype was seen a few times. The CDR3 is CASRGTGGHYGYTF. The CDR3 DNA reads TGTGCCAGTAGAGGGACCGGCGGGCACTATGGCTACACCTTC. The chain has TRBV27 and TRBJ1-2, with a tentative D call TRBD1 (5 bases). The germline V and J ends were trimmed by 9 bases and 3 bases, with 17 bases remaining between them. There are 14 residues in the CDR3. Germline V gene data show CDR1 as MNHEY and CDR2 as SMNVEV (reference sequence).

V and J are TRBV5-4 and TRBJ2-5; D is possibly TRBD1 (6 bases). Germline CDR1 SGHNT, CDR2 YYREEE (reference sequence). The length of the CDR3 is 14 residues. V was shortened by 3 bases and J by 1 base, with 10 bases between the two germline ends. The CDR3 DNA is TGTGCCAGCAGCTCCTCGGACAGCCAAGAGACCCAGTACTTC. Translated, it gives CASSSSDSQETQYF.

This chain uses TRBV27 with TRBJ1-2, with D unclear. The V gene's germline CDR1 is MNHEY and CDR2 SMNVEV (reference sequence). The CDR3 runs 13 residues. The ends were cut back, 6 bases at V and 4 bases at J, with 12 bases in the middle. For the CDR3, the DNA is TGTGCCAGCAGGGTCGGGTCGGGCTATGGCTACACCTTC. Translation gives CASRVGSGYGYTF.

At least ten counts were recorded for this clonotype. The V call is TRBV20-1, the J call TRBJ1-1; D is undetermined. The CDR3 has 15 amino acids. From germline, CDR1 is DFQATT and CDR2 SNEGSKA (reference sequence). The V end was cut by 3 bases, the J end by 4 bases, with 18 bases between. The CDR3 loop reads CSASLDEASTTEAFF. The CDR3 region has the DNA TGCAGTGCTAGTCTCGACGAAGCCTCTACCACTGAAGCTTTCTTT.

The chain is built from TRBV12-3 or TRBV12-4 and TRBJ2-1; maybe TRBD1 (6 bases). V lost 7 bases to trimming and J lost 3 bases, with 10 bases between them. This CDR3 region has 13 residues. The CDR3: CASNPTGYNEQFF. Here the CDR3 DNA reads TGTGCCAGCAACCCGACAGGCTACAATGAGCAGTTCTTC.

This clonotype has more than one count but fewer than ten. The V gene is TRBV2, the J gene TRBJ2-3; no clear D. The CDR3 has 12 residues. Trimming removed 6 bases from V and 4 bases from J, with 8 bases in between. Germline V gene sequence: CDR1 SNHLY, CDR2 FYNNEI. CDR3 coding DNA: TGTGCCAGCAGACCCCAGGCAGATACGCAGTATTTT. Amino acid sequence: CASRPQADTQYF.

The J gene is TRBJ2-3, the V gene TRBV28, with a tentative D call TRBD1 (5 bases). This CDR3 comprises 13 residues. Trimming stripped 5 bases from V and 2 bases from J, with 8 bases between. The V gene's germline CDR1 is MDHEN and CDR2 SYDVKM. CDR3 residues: CASSEDNTDTQYF. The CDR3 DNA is TGTGCCAGCAGTGAGGACAACACAGATACGCAGTATTTT.

The CDR3: CASSKKPRGGYGYTF. The CDR3 coding sequence is TGTGCCAGCAGCAAAAAACCACGGGGAGGCTATGGCTACACCTTC. The rearrangement links TRBV7-3 to TRBJ1-2; no reliable D call. This CDR3 contains 15 residues. Germline V lookup: CDR1 SGHTA, CDR2 FQGTGA. V was cut by 5 bases and J by 4 bases, with 17 bases left in between.

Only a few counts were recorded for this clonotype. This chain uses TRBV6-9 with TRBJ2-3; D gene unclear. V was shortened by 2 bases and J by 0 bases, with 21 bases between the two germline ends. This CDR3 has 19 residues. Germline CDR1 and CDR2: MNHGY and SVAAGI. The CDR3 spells CASSYRITGSFSSTDTQYF. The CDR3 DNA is TGTGCCAGCAGTTATCGAATAACTGGCAGCTTCTCCAGCACAGATACGCAGTATTTT.

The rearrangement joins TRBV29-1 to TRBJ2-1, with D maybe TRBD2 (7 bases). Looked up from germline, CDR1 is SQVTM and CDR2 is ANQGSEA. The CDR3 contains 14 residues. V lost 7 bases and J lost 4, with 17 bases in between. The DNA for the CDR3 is TGCAGCGGGGAAGGGGGGGCGGAGTACAATGAGCAGTTCTTC. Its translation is CSGEGGAEYNEQFF.

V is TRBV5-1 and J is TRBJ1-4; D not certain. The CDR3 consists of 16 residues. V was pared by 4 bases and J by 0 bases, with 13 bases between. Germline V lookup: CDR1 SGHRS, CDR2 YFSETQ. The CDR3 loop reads CASSPGPRTTNEKLFF. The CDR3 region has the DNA TGCGCCAGCAGCCCAGGACCGCGGACAACTAATGAAAAACTGTTTTTT. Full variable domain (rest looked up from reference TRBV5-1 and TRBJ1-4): KAGVTQTPRYLIKTRGQQVTLSCSPISGHRSVSWYQQTPGQGLQFLFEYFSETQRNKGNFPGRFSGRQFSNSRSEMNVSTLELGDSALYLCASSPGPRTTNEKLFFGSGTQLSVL.

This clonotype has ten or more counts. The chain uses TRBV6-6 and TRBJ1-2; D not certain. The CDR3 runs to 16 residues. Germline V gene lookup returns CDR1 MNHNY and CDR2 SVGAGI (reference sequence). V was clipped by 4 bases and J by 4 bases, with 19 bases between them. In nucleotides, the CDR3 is TGTGCCAGCAGTTCCTTCAACTGGGAGTCGGGCTATGGCTACACCTTC. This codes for CASSSFNWESGYGYTF.

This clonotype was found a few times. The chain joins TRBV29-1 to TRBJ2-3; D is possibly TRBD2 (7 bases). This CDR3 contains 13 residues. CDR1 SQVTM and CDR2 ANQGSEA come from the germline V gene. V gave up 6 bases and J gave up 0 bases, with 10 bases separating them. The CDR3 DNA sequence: TGCAGCGTGGCGGGGGCTAGCACAGATACGCAGTATTTT. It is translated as CSVAGASTDTQYF.

Written as DNA, the CDR3 is TGTGCCTGGAGTGTAACCCACGAGCAGTACTTC. Translated: CAWSVTHEQYF. The chain uses TRBV30 and TRBJ2-7; no clear D. Trimming took off 0 bases at V and 5 bases at J, with 5 bases between the two ends. The germline CDR1 and CDR2 sequences are GTSNPN and SVGIG (reference sequence). This CDR3 contains 11 residues.

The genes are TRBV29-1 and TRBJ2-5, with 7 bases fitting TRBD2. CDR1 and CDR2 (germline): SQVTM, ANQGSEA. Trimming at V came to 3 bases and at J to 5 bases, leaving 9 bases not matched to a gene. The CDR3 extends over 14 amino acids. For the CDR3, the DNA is TGCAGCGTTGAGATGGGGACCGGGAGGGAGACCCAGTACTTC. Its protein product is CSVEMGTGRETQYF.

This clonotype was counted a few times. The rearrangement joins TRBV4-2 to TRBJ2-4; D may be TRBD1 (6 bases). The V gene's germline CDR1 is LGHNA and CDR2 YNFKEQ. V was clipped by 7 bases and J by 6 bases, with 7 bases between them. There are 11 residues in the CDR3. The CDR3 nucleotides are TGTGCCAGCATGGGGGCAAACATTCAGTACTTC. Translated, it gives CASMGANIQYF.

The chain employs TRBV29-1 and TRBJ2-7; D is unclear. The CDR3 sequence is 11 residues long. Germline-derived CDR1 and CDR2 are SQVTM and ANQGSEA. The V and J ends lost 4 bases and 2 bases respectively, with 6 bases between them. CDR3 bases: TGCAGCGTTGGAGGCCCCTACGAGCAGTACTTC. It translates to CSVGGPYEQYF.

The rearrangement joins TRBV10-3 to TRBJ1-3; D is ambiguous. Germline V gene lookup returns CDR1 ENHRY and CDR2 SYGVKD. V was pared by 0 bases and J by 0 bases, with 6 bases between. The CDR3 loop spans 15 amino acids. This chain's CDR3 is CAISESQYSGNTIYF. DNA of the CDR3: TGTGCCATCAGTGAGTCCCAGTACTCTGGAAACACCATATATTTT.

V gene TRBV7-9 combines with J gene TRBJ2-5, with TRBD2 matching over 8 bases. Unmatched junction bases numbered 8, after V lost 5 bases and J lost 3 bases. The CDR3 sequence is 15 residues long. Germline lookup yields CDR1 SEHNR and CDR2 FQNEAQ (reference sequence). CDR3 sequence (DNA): TGTGCCAGCAGCCCACCGGGACTAGAGGAAGAGACCCAGTACTTC. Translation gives CASSPPGLEEETQYF.

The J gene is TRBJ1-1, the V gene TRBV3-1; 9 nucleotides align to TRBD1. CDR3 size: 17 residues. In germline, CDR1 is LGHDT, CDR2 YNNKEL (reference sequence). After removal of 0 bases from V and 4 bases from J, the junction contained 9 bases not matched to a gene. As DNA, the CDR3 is TGTGCCAGCAGCCAAGATAGGGACAGGGCGGGGGGCACTGAAGCTTTCTTT. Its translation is CASSQDRDRAGGTEAFF.

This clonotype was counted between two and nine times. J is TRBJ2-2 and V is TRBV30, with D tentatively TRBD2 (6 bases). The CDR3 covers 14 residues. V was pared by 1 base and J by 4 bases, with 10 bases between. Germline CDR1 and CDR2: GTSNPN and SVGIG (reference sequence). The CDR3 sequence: CAWSADYLTGELFF. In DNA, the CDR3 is TGTGCCTGGAGTGCGGACTACCTCACCGGGGAGCTGTTTTTT.

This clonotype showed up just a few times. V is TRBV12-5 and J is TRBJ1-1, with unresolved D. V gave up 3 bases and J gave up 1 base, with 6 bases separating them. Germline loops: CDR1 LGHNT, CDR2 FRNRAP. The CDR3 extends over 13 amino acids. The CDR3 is CASGFLGNTEAFF. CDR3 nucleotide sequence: TGTGCTAGTGGTTTCTTAGGGAACACTGAAGCTTTCTTT.

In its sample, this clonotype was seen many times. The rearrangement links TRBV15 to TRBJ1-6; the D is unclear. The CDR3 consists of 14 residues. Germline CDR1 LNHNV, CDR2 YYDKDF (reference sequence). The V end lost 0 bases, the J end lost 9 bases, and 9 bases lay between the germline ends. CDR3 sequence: CATSRDREASPLHF. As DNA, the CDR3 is TGTGCCACCAGCAGAGATAGGGAAGCTTCACCCCTCCACTTT. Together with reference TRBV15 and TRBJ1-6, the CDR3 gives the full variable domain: DAMVIQNPRYQVTQFGKPVTLSCSQTLNHNVMYWYQQKSSQAPKLLFHYYDKDFNNEADTPDNFQSRRPNTSFCFLDIRSPGLGDTAMYLCATSRDREASPLHFGNGTRLTVT.

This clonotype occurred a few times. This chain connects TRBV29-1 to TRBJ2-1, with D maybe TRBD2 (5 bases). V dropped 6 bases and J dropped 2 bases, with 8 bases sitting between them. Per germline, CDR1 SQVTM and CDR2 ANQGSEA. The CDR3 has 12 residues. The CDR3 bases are TGCAGCGTAGCCGGGACCTACAATGAGCAGTTCTTC. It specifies CSVAGTYNEQFF.

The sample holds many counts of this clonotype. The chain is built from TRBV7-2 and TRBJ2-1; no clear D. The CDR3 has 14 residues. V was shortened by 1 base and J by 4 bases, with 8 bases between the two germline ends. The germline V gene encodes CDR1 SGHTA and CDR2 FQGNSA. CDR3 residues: CASSLDSGYNEQFF. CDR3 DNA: TGTGCCAGCAGCTTAGATTCTGGGTACAATGAGCAGTTCTTC.